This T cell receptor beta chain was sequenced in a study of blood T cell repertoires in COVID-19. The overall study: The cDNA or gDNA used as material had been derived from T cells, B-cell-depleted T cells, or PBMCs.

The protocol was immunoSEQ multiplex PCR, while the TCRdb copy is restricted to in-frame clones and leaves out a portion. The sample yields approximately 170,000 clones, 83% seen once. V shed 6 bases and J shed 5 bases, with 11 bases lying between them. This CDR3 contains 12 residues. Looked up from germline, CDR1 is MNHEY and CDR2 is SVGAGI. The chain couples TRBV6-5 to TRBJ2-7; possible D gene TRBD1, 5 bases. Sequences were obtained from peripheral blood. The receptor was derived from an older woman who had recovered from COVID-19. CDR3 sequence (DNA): TGTGCCAGCAGAAATAGGGGCCACGAGCAGTACTTC. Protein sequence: CASRNRGHEQYF.